This T cell receptor beta chain is drawn from a study of control samples from healthy donors and cancer patients (dated by TCRdb to 2018 to 2021). Library creation used the immunoSEQ multiplex PCR assay. TCRdb holds this immuneACCESS table with in-frame rearrangements only. Some clones are missing; in checked studies, unresolved V genes explain under half, and the rest has no known cause. The sample profile shows tens of thousands of clones; 70% to 90% of them were found once. Around 1.3% of the sample lies in the top ten. As concerns this clone: Its antigen is unknown. Base qualities are not provided; no much larger clone lies one nucleotide away.

CDR1 MNHEY and CDR2 SMNVEV were looked up in the germline V gene (reference sequence). The cysteine opens and the phenylalanine closes a CDR3 of 14 amino acids. CDR3 DNA only is kept here, 42 bases in frame from base 1. V is pared back by 9 bases and J by 0 bases, with 14 bases lying between the germline termini. This receptor was obtained from a woman aged 45-65 years in good health. The sample was blood. The chain joins TRBV27 to TRBJ1-1; TRBD1 is a possible D gene, resting on 6 matching bases. The nucleotide sequence is given as TGTGCCAGTTCGACAGGCGCCATGAACACTGAAGCTTTCTTT. This codes for CASSTGAMNTEAFF.